This is a list of T cell receptor beta chains from one sample in a study of blood T cell repertoires in COVID-19. Profiling relied on immunoSEQ multiplex PCR, and the TCRdb table lists in-frame clones only, not all of them. The sample records some 220,000 clones, about 88% being singletons. Material: PBMCs or T cells enriched from blood (not recorded which). The source is a young woman who had recovered from COVID-19. Both conserved end residues are part of each CDR3. The D gene is left open where the match is weak. Part of the rows lack a size; the others show once, few, many or a class for expanded clones.

-	TRBJ2-7	TRBV4-1	TRBD2	CASSHPAGGQHKDEQYF	TGCGCCAGCAGCCACCCTGCGGGGGGGCAACATAAGGACGAGCAGTACTTC
-	TRBJ2-7	TRBV6-5	-	CASSYAPIYEQYF	TGTGCCAGCAGTTACGCCCCTATTTACGAGCAGTACTTC
-	TRBJ2-1	TRBV19	TRBD2	CASRTLSRTRINEQFF	TGTGCCAGTAGAACCCTCTCCAGGACTAGAATCAATGAGCAGTTCTTC
-	TRBJ2-1	TRBV27	TRBD2	CASSSGLAPNEQFF	TGTGCCAGCAGTTCGGGACTAGCACCCAATGAGCAGTTCTTC
few	TRBJ1-2	TRBV9	TRBD1	CASSATGDYGYTF	TGTGCCAGCAGCGCGACAGGGGACTATGGCTACACCTTC
-	TRBJ1-2	TRBV6-1	-	CASSEDTGVNYGYTF	TGTGCCAGCAGCGAAGACACAGGAGTTAACTATGGCTACACCTTC
-	TRBJ1-1	TRBV7-3	-	CASSFVRNTEAFF	TGTGCCAGCAGCTTTGTGAGGAACACTGAAGCTTTCTTT
-	TRBJ1-1	TRBV11-2	-	CASSLERATRAFF	TGTGCCAGCAGCTTAGAGAGGGCAACCCGAGCTTTCTTT
-	TRBJ1-1	TRBV7-9	-	CASRRDWTEAFF	TGTGCCAGCAGACGCGACTGGACTGAAGCTTTCTTT
once	TRBJ1-6	TRBV7-8	-	CASSPQTGSLSPLHF	TGTGCCAGCAGCCCACAAACAGGGAGTTTATCACCCCTCCACTTT
-	TRBJ1-2	TRBV6-5	TRBD1	CASSPGDSRGYTF	TGTGCCAGCAGCCCCGGGGACAGTCGTGGCTACACCTTC
once	TRBJ2-3	TRBV29-1	-	CSVSTSSLYTDTQYF	TGCAGCGTTTCGACTAGTTCACTGTACACAGATACGCAGTATTTT